The rows below give T cell receptor beta chains drawn from one sample of a study of T cell responses to AZD1222 COVID-19 vaccine. Libraries were prepared by immunoSEQ multiplex PCR; TCRdb keeps only in-frame clonotypes and omits some of them. The sample lists roughly 100,000 clones; roughly nine tenths were seen once. The sequenced sample was peripheral blood, obtained on day 0 of AZD1222 vaccination. The receptors stem from an adult in good health. CDR3s include the opening cysteine and the closing phenylalanine or tryptophan. A D gene is named only where the DNA matches it firmly. For some rows the clone size is stated as once, few or many, or as a class when expanded; others skip it.

abundance	v_gene	d_gene	j_gene	CDR3aa	CDR3nt
-	TRBV9	TRBD1	TRBJ2-7	CASSVGQENYEQYF	TGTGCCAGCAGCGTCGGACAGGAAAACTACGAGCAGTACTTC
-	TRBV28	-	TRBJ2-3	CASSAGRAWGSTDTQYF	TGTGCCAGCAGCGCGGGTAGGGCCTGGGGAAGCACAGATACGCAGTATTTT
-	TRBV28	-	TRBJ2-7	CASSPILYEQYF	TGTGCCAGCAGTCCGATACTTTACGAGCAGTACTTC
-	TRBV19	-	TRBJ2-5	CASSIVGGRETQYF	TGTGCCAGTAGTATAGTTGGGGGGCGGGAGACCCAGTACTTC
-	TRBV7-3	TRBD2	TRBJ2-7	CASSLRPDRLAGGSYEQYF	TGTGCCAGCAGCTTAAGGCCAGATCGACTAGCGGGAGGCTCCTACGAGCAGTACTTC
-	TRBV7-2	-	TRBJ1-5	CASSSPISGALNQPQHF	TGTGCCAGCAGCTCCCCGATTTCAGGGGCCCTTAATCAGCCCCAGCATTTT
-	TRBV19	TRBD1	TRBJ2-7	CASSQGADYEQYF	TGTGCCAGTAGCCAGGGGGCGGACTACGAGCAGTACTTC
-	TRBV30	TRBD1	TRBJ2-7	CAWGTGPAGQGGREQYF	TGTGCCTGGGGGACCGGACCTGCTGGACAGGGAGGTCGGGAGCAGTACTTC
-	TRBV24-1	-	TRBJ1-5	CATSDNRVSNQPQHF	TGTGCCACCAGTGACAACAGGGTTAGCAATCAGCCCCAGCATTTT
-	TRBV24-1	TRBD1	TRBJ1-5	CATSDTRGPGQPQHF	TGTGCCACCAGTGACACCAGGGGGCCCGGGCAGCCCCAGCATTTT
-	TRBV5-4	TRBD1	TRBJ2-1	CASSPQGVAQIPHEQFF	TGTGCCAGCAGCCCGCAGGGGGTAGCTCAGATCCCCCATGAGCAGTTCTTC
-	TRBV3-1/TRBV3-2	-	TRBJ1-2	CASSQDIRRGGYTF	TGTGCCAGCAGCCAAGATATCAGGCGGGGTGGCTACACCTTC
-	TRBV18	-	TRBJ2-7	CASSPSRIDEQYF	TGTGCCAGCTCACCATCCAGGATAGACGAGCAGTACTTC
-	TRBV28	-	TRBJ2-1	CASSSLVEVQFF	TGTGCCAGCAGCAGCCTCGTGGAGGTGCAGTTCTTC
-	TRBV10-3	TRBD1	TRBJ1-4	CAIRGQGEKLFF	TGTGCCATCCGGGGACAGGGTGAAAAACTGTTTTTT
-	TRBV10-3	-	TRBJ2-7	CAISESGTGPYEQYF	TGTGCCATCAGTGAGTCGGGGACTGGACCCTACGAGCAGTACTTC
once	TRBV25-1	-	TRBJ1-2	CASTHKSNYGYTF	TGTGCCAGCACCCACAAGTCCAACTATGGCTACACCTTC
-	TRBV4-2	TRBD2	TRBJ2-7	CASSQIPGLANEQYF	TGTGCCAGCAGCCAAATCCCGGGACTAGCGAACGAGCAGTACTTC
once	TRBV7-2	-	TRBJ2-1	CASSFWGVGHNEQFF	TGTGCCAGCAGCTTTTGGGGCGTTGGCCACAATGAGCAGTTCTTC
-	TRBV19	-	TRBJ1-2	CASSMVGTNYGYTF	TGTGCCAGTAGTATGGTGGGCACTAACTATGGCTACACCTTC
-	TRBV5-1	TRBD1	TRBJ1-4	CASSRQGTGNEKLFF	TGCGCCAGCAGCCGCCAAGGGACAGGAAATGAAAAACTGTTTTTT
-	TRBV23-1	-	TRBJ1-5	CASSQSSPGNQPQHF	TGCGCCAGCAGTCAATCAAGCCCGGGCAATCAGCCCCAGCATTTT
-	TRBV5-1	-	TRBJ2-7	CASSLKRDTYEQYF	TGCGCCAGCAGCTTGAAGCGGGACACCTACGAGCAGTACTTC
-	TRBV18	TRBD1	TRBJ2-2	CASSQDRVLITGELFF	TGTGCCAGCTCACAAGACAGGGTTCTAATCACCGGGGAGCTGTTTTTT
-	TRBV28	-	TRBJ1-6	CASSWGGDYNSPLHF	TGTGCCAGCAGTTGGGGCGGGGACTATAATTCACCCCTCCACTTT
-	TRBV20-1	-	TRBJ1-5	CSASSGVNQPQHF	TGCAGTGCCAGTTCGGGGGTGAATCAGCCCCAGCATTTT
once	TRBV28	-	TRBJ1-2	CASSRVGGYGYTF	TGTGCCAGCAGTCGCGTAGGGGGCTATGGCTACACCTTC
-	TRBV10-1	-	TRBJ2-6	CASSDRAGANVLTF	TGCGCCAGCAGTGACAGGGCTGGGGCCAACGTCCTGACTTTC
-	TRBV6-9	TRBD2	TRBJ2-4	CASSSWPGLGTKNIQYF	TGTGCCAGCAGTTCTTGGCCAGGACTAGGCACCAAAAACATTCAGTACTTC
-	TRBV27	-	TRBJ2-1	CASSSRTGDTYNEQFF	TGTGCCAGCAGTTCCCGGACCGGAGACACCTACAATGAGCAGTTCTTC
once	TRBV20-1	-	TRBJ2-7	CSASPPGGRSYEQYF	TGCAGTGCTAGTCCCCCAGGAGGCAGGTCCTACGAGCAGTACTTC
once	TRBV13	-	TRBJ2-1	CASVHSGNIFYNEQFF	TGTGCCAGCGTTCATTCGGGAAATATTTTCTACAATGAGCAGTTCTTC
-	TRBV7-6	-	TRBJ1-1	CASSSSTVRPNTEAFF	TGTGCCAGCAGCTCCTCGACCGTTCGACCCAACACTGAAGCTTTCTTT
-	TRBV6-2/TRBV6-3	-	TRBJ1-1	CASSDRSEAFF	TGTGCCAGCAGTGACAGATCTGAAGCTTTCTTT
-	TRBV27	-	TRBJ2-3	CASSFQGSRDTQYF	TGTGCCAGCAGTTTTCAGGGTTCTAGGGATACGCAGTATTTT